One T cell receptor beta chain is described in this entry. The data are from a study of blood T cell repertoires in COVID-19. Trimming took 3 bases from V and 3 from J, leaving 8 bases between them. Germline loops: CDR1 MNHEY, CDR2 SMNVEV (reference sequence). The CDR3 totals 13 residues. Repertoires were generated with immunoSEQ multiplex PCR, while TCRdb's copy carries only in-frame clones and drops some. The table records 350,000 to 500,000 clones, approximately 90% of them present only once. The TCR was taken from a woman between 18 and 30 years old who had been exposed to COVID-19. This chain uses TRBV27 with TRBJ1-2; D gene ambiguous. Sequencing was carried out using PBMCs or T cells enriched from blood (not recorded which). The CDR3 bases are TGTGCCAGCAGTTTTGGCCAGTACTATGGCTACACCTTC. Residues: CASSFGQYYGYTF.